This T cell receptor beta chain derives from a study of shared clonotypes between healthy human individuals. Repertoires were generated with immunoSEQ multiplex PCR, while TCRdb's copy carries only in-frame clones and drops some. There are more than 2,000,000 clones in the sample; around 94% occur only once, and roughly 0.15% lies in the top ten. CDR3 length equals 17 residues. Germline CDR1 SGHDT, CDR2 YYEEEE. Trimming stripped 2 bases from V and 0 bases from J, with 12 bases between. It was into CD45RA+ naive and CD45RA-negative memory subsets that the CD4+ cells were split. This receptor was obtained from a young man in good health. Input material: naive CD4+ T cells sorted from blood. Subset: CD45RA+ positively selected. The V call is TRBV5-6, the J call TRBJ1-6; D remains unclear. This CDR3 is CASSLLLLSSYNSPLHF. The CDR3 DNA reads TGTGCCAGCAGCTTACTACTTCTGAGCTCCTATAATTCACCCCTCCACTTT.